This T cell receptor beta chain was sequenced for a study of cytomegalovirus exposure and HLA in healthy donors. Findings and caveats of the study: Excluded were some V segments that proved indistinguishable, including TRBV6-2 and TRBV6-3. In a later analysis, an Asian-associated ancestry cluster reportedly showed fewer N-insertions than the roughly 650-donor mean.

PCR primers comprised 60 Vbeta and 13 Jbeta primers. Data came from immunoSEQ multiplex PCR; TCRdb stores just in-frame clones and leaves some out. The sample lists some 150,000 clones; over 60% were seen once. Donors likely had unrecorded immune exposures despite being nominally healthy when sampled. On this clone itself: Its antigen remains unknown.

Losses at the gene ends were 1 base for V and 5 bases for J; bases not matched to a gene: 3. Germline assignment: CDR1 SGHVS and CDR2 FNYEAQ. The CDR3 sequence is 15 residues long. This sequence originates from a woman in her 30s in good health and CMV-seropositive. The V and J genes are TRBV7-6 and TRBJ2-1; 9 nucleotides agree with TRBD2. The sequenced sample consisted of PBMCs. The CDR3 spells CASSLGTSGHNEQFF. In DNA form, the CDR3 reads TGTGCCAGCAGCTTAGGCACTAGCGGGCACAATGAGCAGTTCTTC. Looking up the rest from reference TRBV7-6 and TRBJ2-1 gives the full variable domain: GAGVSQSPRYKVTKRGQDVALRCDPISGHVSLYWYRQALGQGPEFLTYFNYEAQQDKSGLPNDRFSAERPEGSISTLTIQRTEQRDSAMYRCASSLGTSGHNEQFFGPGTRLTVL.